These 8 T cell receptor beta chains share one sample of origin, sequenced in a study of glioma-infiltrating T cells after dendritic cell vaccination. Using immunoSEQ multiplex PCR, the repertoire was profiled, and TCRdb retains in-frame clones only, with some absent. The table lists about 82,000 clones, about 87% of them singletons. Material: blood, obtained before dendritic cell vaccination. The receptors derive from a human donor with glioblastoma.

This chain connects TRBV19 to TRBJ1-6, with TRBD1 identical over 8 bases. The CDR3 consists of 15 residues. V lost 7 bases and J lost 7; bases outside the gene matches: 9. Germline V lookup: CDR1 LNHDA, CDR2 SQIVND (reference sequence). CDR3 region: CASTLGQAPNSPLHF. In DNA form, the CDR3 reads TGTGCCAGTACCCTGGGACAGGCGCCAAATTCACCCCTCCACTTT.

This rearrangement joins TRBV6-5 to TRBJ2-3; TRBD2 aligns across 9 bases. CDR3 length: 16 residues. Germline V gene data show CDR1 as MNHEY and CDR2 as SVGAGI. Losses at the gene ends were 2 bases for V and 1 base for J; bases not matched to a gene: 4. The CDR3 DNA follows: TGTGCCAGCAGTTACGGAGGCGGGGGGGGCACAGATACGCAGTATTTT. It yields the protein CASSYGGGGGTDTQYF.

The V and J genes are TRBV28 and TRBJ1-2; D possibly corresponds to TRBD1 (6 bases). Germline-derived CDR1 and CDR2 are MDHEN and SYDVKM. Trimming stripped 6 bases from V and 1 base from J, with 12 bases between. The CDR3 is 14 amino acids. CDR3 amino acids: CASRRGTYNYGYTF. The CDR3 bases are TGTGCCAGCAGAAGGGGGACCTATAACTATGGCTACACCTTC.

V is TRBV14 and J is TRBJ2-1, with 7 bases that match TRBD2. The V segment lost 6 bases and the J segment 7 bases; nucleotides outside the gene matches: 6. Looked up from germline, CDR1 is SGHDN and CDR2 is FVKESK. This CDR3 has 13 amino acids. The CDR3 here is CASRWEGQNEQFF. As DNA, the CDR3 is TGTGCCAGCAGGTGGGAGGGCCAGAATGAGCAGTTCTTC.

This clone was counted only a few times. The genes are TRBV6-1 and TRBJ1-1; the D is unclear. The ends were cut back, 6 bases at V and 0 bases at J, with 14 bases in the middle. Germline CDR1 and CDR2: MNHNS and SASEGT. The CDR3 sequence is 15 residues long. This CDR3 reads CASREDSTMNTEAFF. In nucleotides, the CDR3 is TGTGCCAGCAGGGAGGACTCCACCATGAACACTGAAGCTTTCTTT.

The chain employs TRBV2 and TRBJ2-7; 9 bases are a match to TRBD1. Germline assignment: CDR1 SNHLY and CDR2 FYNNEI. The CDR3 length is 14 residues. After removal of 7 bases from V and 3 bases from J, the junction contained 7 bases not matched to a gene. Here the CDR3 DNA reads TGTGCCAGCAACCGGGACAGGGTGAACTACGAGCAGTACTTC. It codes for CASNRDRVNYEQYF.

The gene calls are TRBV13 and TRBJ2-3; 12 bases are a match to TRBD1. Per germline, CDR1 PRHDT and CDR2 FYEKMQ (reference sequence). This CDR3 has 15 residues. Trimming cost V 5 bases and J 5 bases; bases outside gene matches: 5. The CDR3 sequence: CASSPGTGGVDTQYF. The CDR3 nucleotides are TGTGCCAGCAGCCCTGGGACAGGGGGCGTAGATACGCAGTATTTT.

V and J are TRBV7-8 and TRBJ1-1; D ambiguous. From germline, CDR1 is SGHVS and CDR2 FQNEAQ. The V and J ends lost 6 bases and 2 bases respectively, with 16 bases between them. CDR3 size: 15 residues. The CDR3 sequence: CASRTNVGLNTEAFF. CDR3 DNA: TGTGCCAGCAGGACTAACGTGGGCTTAAACACTGAAGCTTTCTTT.